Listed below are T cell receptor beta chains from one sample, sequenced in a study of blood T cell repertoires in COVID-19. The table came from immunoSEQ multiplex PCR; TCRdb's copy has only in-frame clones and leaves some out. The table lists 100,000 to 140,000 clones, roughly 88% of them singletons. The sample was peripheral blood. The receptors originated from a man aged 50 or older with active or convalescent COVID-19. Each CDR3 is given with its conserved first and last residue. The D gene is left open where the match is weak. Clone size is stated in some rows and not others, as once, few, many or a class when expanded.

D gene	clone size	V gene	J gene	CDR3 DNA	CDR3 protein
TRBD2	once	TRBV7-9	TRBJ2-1	TGTGCCAGCAGCTTTGCTAGCGGGCAGGATGAGCAGTTCTTC	CASSFASGQDEQFF
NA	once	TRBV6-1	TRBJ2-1	TGTGCCAGCAGTGAAGAAGTTCAGGCGCTACGGCAGTTCTTC	CASSEEVQALRQFF
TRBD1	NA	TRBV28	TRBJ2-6	TGTGCCAGCAGTTGGGACAGGTCTCCTGGGGCCAACGTCCTGACTTTC	CASSWDRSPGANVLTF
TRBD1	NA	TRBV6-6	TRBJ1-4	TGTGCCAGCGGGACAGGGGATGAAAAACTGTTTTTT	CASGTGDEKLFF
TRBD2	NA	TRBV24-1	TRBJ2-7	TGTGCCACCAGTCCTAGCGGGAGGGGAAGGGGCGAGCAGTACTTC	CATSPSGRGRGEQYF
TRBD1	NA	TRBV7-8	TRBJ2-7	TGTGCCAGCAGCACCGGGACAGGGTGGGGCTACGAGCAGTACTTC	CASSTGTGWGYEQYF
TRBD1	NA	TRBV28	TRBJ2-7	TGTGCCAGCAGTACCGGGACAGGGAACCACGAGCAGTACTTC	CASSTGTGNHEQYF
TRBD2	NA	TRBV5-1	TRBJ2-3	TGCGCCAGCAGCTTGGCGTCTAGCGGGAGGATGGATACGCAGTATTTT	CASSLASSGRMDTQYF
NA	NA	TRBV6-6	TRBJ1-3	TGTGCCAGCAGTACTTTCCGCGCGGGGGCGGAAAACACCATATATTTT	CASSTFRAGAENTIYF
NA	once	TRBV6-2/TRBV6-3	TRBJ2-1	TGTGCCAGCAGTTACTCGAAGGGGTTCGGGAGCGGTCCCACCAATGAGCAGTTCTTC	CASSYSKGFGSGPTNEQFF
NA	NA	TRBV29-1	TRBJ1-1	TGCAGCACCCGGGAGCTGAACACTGAAGCTTTCTTT	CSTRELNTEAFF
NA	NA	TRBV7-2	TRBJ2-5	TGTGCCAGCAGCTTAGTGTACAGCCAAGAGACCCAGTACTTC	CASSLVYSQETQYF
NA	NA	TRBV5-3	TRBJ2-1	TGTGCCAGAAGATTGACTAGGGACTCCTACAATGAGCAGTTCTTC	CARRLTRDSYNEQFF
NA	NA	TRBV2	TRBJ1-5	TGTGCCAGCAGTGAAGCGCCACAGGGTTATAGCAATCAGCCCCAGCATTTT	CASSEAPQGYSNQPQHF
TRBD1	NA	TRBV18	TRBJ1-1	TGTGCCAGCTCACCACGACAGGGGGCGAACACTGAAGCTTTCTTT	CASSPRQGANTEAFF
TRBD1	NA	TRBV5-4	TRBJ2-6	TGTGCCAGCAGCCGCATGGGACAGGGGGATATCAACGTCCTGACTTTC	CASSRMGQGDINVLTF
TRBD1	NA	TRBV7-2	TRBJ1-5	TGTGCCAGCAGCCCAGGGGGCGATTGGTATCAGCCCCAGCATTTT	CASSPGGDWYQPQHF
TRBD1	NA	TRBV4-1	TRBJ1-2	TGCGCCAGCAGCCCCCGGACAGGAAAATATGGCTACACCTTC	CASSPRTGKYGYTF
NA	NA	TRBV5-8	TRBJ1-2	TGTGCCAGCAGCCGGCCGGGCGGAGGCACTAACTATGGCTACACCTTC	CASSRPGGGTNYGYTF
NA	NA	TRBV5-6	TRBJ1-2	TGTGCCAGCAGCTTGGACAGTGGCTATGGCTACACCTTC	CASSLDSGYGYTF
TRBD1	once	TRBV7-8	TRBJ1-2	TGTGCCAGCAGCTTAGAGGGACAGGGGGAAGTTGGCTACACCTTC	CASSLEGQGEVGYTF
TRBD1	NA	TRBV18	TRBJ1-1	TGTGCCAGCTCCGCCGGGACAGCCGAACAGGGAGCTTTCTTT	CASSAGTAEQGAFF
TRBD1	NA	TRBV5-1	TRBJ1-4	TGCGCCAGCAGCTTAACAGGGGAGAATGAAAAACTGTTTTTT	CASSLTGENEKLFF
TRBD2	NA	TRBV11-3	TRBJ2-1	TGTGCCAGCAGCTTAGATCTTGATGCGGGAGGGACGGGGTACAATGAGCAGTTCTTC	CASSLDLDAGGTGYNEQFF
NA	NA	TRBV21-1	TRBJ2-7	TGTGCCAGCGGCAAATACCGGGTCCCGATACCTTACGAGCAGTACTTC	CASGKYRVPIPYEQYF
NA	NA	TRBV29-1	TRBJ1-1	TGCAGCGTCCACCCGGGGGGCACCAACACTGAAGCTTTCTTT	CSVHPGGTNTEAFF
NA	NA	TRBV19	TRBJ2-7	TGTGCCAGTAGTACAGGGGAATACTTCTACGAGCAGTACTTC	CASSTGEYFYEQYF
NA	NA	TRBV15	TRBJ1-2	TGTGCCACCAGCAGAGATCGGGTGGTTGCCTATGGCTACACCTTC	CATSRDRVVAYGYTF
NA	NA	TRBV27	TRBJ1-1	TGTGCCAGCAGTCAAAATACAGGGATTATGAACACTGAAGCTTTCTTT	CASSQNTGIMNTEAFF
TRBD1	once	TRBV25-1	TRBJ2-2	TGTGCCAGCAGAGTGACAGGGGCGAACACCGGGGAGCTGTTTTTT	CASRVTGANTGELFF
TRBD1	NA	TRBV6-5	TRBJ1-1	TGTGCCAGCAGTAGCCGGGACAGGGGGATGAGTGCTTTCTTT	CASSSRDRGMSAFF
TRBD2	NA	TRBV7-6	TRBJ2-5	TGTGCCAGCAGCCCGACGGGGCTAGCGGGAGTGGGAGAGACCCAGTACTTC	CASSPTGLAGVGETQYF
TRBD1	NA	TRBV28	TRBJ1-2	TGTGCCAGCAGTTTATTGGGACAGGGCCCTAACTATGGCTACACCTTC	CASSLLGQGPNYGYTF
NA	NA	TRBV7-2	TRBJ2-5	TGTGCCAGCAGCATGTCGGCCCAGGGGGAGACCCAGTACTTC	CASSMSAQGETQYF
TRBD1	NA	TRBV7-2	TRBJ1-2	TGTGCCAGCAGCTTAGCAAGTCAGGGGGCGCATGGCTACACCTTC	CASSLASQGAHGYTF
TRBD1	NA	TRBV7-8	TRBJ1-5	TGTGCCAGCAGCTTAGCTACCTACAGGGGAGGACAGCCCCAGCATTTT	CASSLATYRGGQPQHF
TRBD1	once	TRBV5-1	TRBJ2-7	TGCGCCAGCAGCTTGTTCCCATCGGGACAGGGGGGTATTGAGCAGTACTTC	CASSLFPSGQGGIEQYF
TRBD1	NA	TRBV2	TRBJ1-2	TGTGCCAGCAGCCAGGGGGGACAGTGGAACTATGGCTACACCTTC	CASSQGGQWNYGYTF
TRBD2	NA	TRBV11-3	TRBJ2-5	TGTGCCAGCAGCCGCGGACTAGGAGAGACCCAGTACTTC	CASSRGLGETQYF
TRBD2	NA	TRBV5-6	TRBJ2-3	TGTGCCAGCAGCTCCAAAACACTAGCGGGAGGAGCCACAGATACGCAGTATTTT	CASSSKTLAGGATDTQYF
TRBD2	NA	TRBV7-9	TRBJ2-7	TGTGCCAGCAGCCTGGCCGGGACTAGCGGGAGGGCCAGGGCCTACGAGCAGTACTTC	CASSLAGTSGRARAYEQYF
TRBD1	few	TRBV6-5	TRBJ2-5	TGTGCCTCTACAGGGTTTGGACAGGGGGAAGAGACCCAGTACTTC	CASTGFGQGEETQYF
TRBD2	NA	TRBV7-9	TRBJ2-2	TGTGCCAGCGGGGGTTCCTCGGCGGGAGTGGGAACCGGGGAGCTGTTTTTT	CASGGSSAGVGTGELFF
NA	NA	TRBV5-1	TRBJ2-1	TGCGCCAGCAGCTTGGACGGGAGTAAGTACAATGAGCAGTTCTTC	CASSLDGSKYNEQFF
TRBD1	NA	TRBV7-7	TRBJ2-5	TGTGCCAGCAGCCCAGAATTGGGACAGGCGACCGGGACTCAGTACTTC	CASSPELGQATGTQYF
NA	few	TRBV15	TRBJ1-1	TGTGCCACCAGCAGCCCCTGGGGGGGTGAGACTGAAGCTTTCTTT	CATSSPWGGETEAFF
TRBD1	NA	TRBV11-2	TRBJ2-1	TGTGCCAGCAGCTCGTGGACAGGAATCTACAATGAGCAGTTCTTC	CASSSWTGIYNEQFF
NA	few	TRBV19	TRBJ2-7	TGTGCCAGTAGTAACCAGGGTAACTACGAGCAGTACTTC	CASSNQGNYEQYF
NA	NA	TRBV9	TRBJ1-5	TGTGCCAGCAGCGTCCGGGAAACGGGACAGCCCCAGCATTTT	CASSVRETGQPQHF
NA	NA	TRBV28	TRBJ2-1	TGTGCCAGCAGTTTCCCACTCTTCAATGAGCAGTTCTTC	CASSFPLFNEQFF
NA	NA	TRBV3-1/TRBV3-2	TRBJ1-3	TGTGCCAGCAGCCAAGAATTATTATACTCTGGAAACACCATATATTTT	CASSQELLYSGNTIYF
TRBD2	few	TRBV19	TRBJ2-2	TGTGCCAGTAGTATCCCCGTACGAGCGGGAGCGTACACCGGGGAGCTGTTTTTT	CASSIPVRAGAYTGELFF
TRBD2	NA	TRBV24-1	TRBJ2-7	TGTGCCACCAGTGATGAAGGGACTAGCGGGAACAGTGAGCAGTACTTC	CATSDEGTSGNSEQYF
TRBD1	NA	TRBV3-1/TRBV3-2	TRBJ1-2	TGTGCCAGCAGCCAGGGACAGGGGAACTATGGCTACACCTTC	CASSQGQGNYGYTF
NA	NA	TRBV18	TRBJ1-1	TGTGCCAGCCGCCGGGCGGAGGTGGTCTCTGAAGCTTTCTTT	CASRRAEVVSEAFF
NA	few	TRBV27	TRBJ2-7	TGTGCCAGCAGTCGAACTAACTACGAGCAGTACTTC	CASSRTNYEQYF
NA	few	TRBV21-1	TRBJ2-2	TGTGCCAGCAGCAATGCAGAGCGACAGGGAAGTTGGGGTAACACCGGGGAGCTGTTTTTT	CASSNAERQGSWGNTGELFF
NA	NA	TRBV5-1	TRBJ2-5	TGCGCCAGCAGCTCTCAGGGTGTAGAAGAGACCCAGTACTTC	CASSSQGVEETQYF